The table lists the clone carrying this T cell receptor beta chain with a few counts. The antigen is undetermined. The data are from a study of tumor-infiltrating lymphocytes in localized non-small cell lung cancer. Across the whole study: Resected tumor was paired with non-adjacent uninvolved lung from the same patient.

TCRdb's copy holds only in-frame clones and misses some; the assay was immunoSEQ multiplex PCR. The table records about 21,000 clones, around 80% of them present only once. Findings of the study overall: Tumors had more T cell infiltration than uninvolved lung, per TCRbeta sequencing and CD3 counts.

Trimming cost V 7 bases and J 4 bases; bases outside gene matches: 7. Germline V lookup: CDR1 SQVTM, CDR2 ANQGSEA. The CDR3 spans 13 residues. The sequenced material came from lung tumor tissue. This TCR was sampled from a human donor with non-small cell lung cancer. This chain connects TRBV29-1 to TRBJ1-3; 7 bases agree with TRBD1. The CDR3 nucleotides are TGCAGCGCGGGGACAGCAGGCGGAAACACCATATATTTT. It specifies CSAGTAGGNTIYF. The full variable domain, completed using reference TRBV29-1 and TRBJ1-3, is SAVISQKPSRDICQRGTSLTIQCQVDSQVTMMFWYRQQPGQSLTLIATANQGSEATYESGFVIDKFPISRPNLTFSTLTVSNMSPEDSSIYLCSAGTAGGNTIYFGEGSWLTVV.